Shown below are 10 T cell receptor beta chains from a single sample sequenced in a study of early T cells in non-severe SARS-CoV-2 infection. TCRdb reprocessed the 5' RACE reads via MiXCR and lists one record per CDR3 protein. The table records around 33,000 distinct CDR3 sequences, around 4.4% of them present only once. The sample comprised whole blood. The receptors originated from an adult who was a healthcare worker with PCR-confirmed SARS-CoV-2 infection or an uninfected control (not recorded which).

There are many counts of this clonotype. The chain uses TRBV20-1 and TRBJ1-1; D gene uncertain. There are 13 residues in the CDR3. CDR1 is DFQATT and CDR2 is SNEGSKA in the germline V gene (reference sequence). Trimming pared 6 bases from V and 2 bases from J, leaving 13 bases between. The CDR3 spells CSATESSNTEAFF. DNA of the CDR3: TGCAGTGCAACGGAGTCGTCTAACACTGAAGCTTTCTTT.

This clonotype was seen repeatedly, ten times or more. This chain connects TRBV27 to TRBJ2-7; D may be TRBD2 (6 bases). V lost 0 bases to trimming and J lost 2 bases, with 20 bases between them. Germline CDR1 MNHEY, CDR2 SMNVEV (reference sequence). The CDR3 runs 18 residues. CDR3 residues: CASSLSRESPSATYEQYF. As DNA, the CDR3 is TGTGCCAGCAGTTTATCTCGGGAGAGTCCTAGCGCAACCTACGAGCAGTACTTC.

This clonotype is judged medium-sized. The rearrangement links TRBV29-1 to TRBJ2-7, with D unclear. Per the germline V gene, CDR1 is SQVTM and CDR2 is ANQGSEA. The CDR3 length is 13 residues. V lost 7 bases and J 3 bases, leaving 16 bases between the germline ends. The CDR3, as DNA: TGCAGCGCCCTAACAGAAGGCGTCTACGAGCAGTACTTC. This encodes CSALTEGVYEQYF.

This clonotype came up many times. This chain joins TRBV2 and TRBJ1-1; D may be TRBD1 (6 bases). The CDR3 runs to 12 residues. Trimming took 6 bases from V and 7 from J, leaving 12 bases between them. Per germline, CDR1 SNHLY and CDR2 FYNNEI. CDR3 coding DNA: TGTGCCAGCAGCGTACGACAGGTTGAAGCTTTCTTT. Residues: CASSVRQVEAFF. The full variable domain, with the rest looked up from reference TRBV2 and TRBJ1-1, is EPEVTQTPSHQVTQMGQEVILRCVPISNHLYFYWYRQILGQKVEFLVSFYNNEISEKSEIFDDQFSVERPDGSNFTLKIRSTKLEDSAMYFCASSVRQVEAFFGQGTRLTVV.

Many counts were recorded for this clonotype. V is TRBV20-1 and J is TRBJ1-6; perhaps TRBD1 as D (5 bases). V was trimmed by 5 bases and J by 5 bases, leaving 16 bases between them. Germline CDR1 DFQATT, CDR2 SNEGSKA (reference sequence). This CDR3 spans 15 amino acids. The CDR3 loop reads CSASPEGVHNSPLHF. CDR3 sequence (DNA): TGCAGTGCTTCTCCTGAAGGGGTCCATAATTCACCCCTCCACTTT.

At least ten counts were recorded for this clonotype. CDR3 DNA sequence: TGTGCCAGCAGTCCACGGGAGGTCGCAGATACGCAGTATTTT. This gives the protein CASSPREVADTQYF. This chain uses TRBV5-4 with TRBJ2-3, with TRBD2 matching 7 bases. CDR1 SGHNT and CDR2 YYREEE come from the germline V gene (reference sequence). The CDR3 has 14 amino acids. J lost 4 bases, V lost 5 bases, and 7 bases had no gene match.

This clonotype was detected many times. The chain employs TRBV19 and TRBJ2-2; TRBD1 might be the D (5 bases). The V and J ends lost 3 bases and 6 bases respectively, with 11 bases between them. In germline, CDR1 is LNHDA, CDR2 SQIVND (reference sequence). This CDR3 has 14 amino acids. CDR3 loop: CASSMIRGAGELFF. The CDR3 nucleotides are TGTGCCAGTAGTATGATAAGGGGTGCCGGGGAGCTGTTTTTT.

The chain recombines TRBV11-3 with TRBJ2-1; the match to TRBD2 covers 11 bases. The trim removed 0 bases at V and 7 bases at J, leaving 5 bases unmatched. Germline CDR1 is SGHNT and CDR2 is YENEEA. CDR3 length: 16 amino acids. CDR3 protein: CASSLDTSGGSNEQFF. The CDR3 DNA reads as TGTGCCAGCAGCTTAGATACTAGCGGGGGCTCGAATGAGCAGTTCTTC.

J is TRBJ1-3 and V is TRBV28; tentative D call: TRBD1 (5 bases). This CDR3 is built from 15 residues. Germline CDR1 reads MDHEN; CDR2 reads SYDVKM. Between the trimmed V and J ends, which lost 4 bases and 6 bases, there was a span of 16 bases. The CDR3 DNA follows: TGTGCCAGCAGTTCCGGGACCCATCGGGAAAACACCATATATTTT. Protein product: CASSSGTHRENTIYF.

This clonotype showed up many times. This chain connects TRBV10-3 to TRBJ1-3, with D maybe TRBD1 (5 bases). CDR1 is ENHRY, CDR2 SYGVKD, per germline. This CDR3 has 16 amino acids. V was shortened by 2 bases and J by 3 bases, with 14 bases between the two germline ends. The DNA for the CDR3 is TGTGCCATCAGTGAGGGTGGCAGGGTTAATGGAAACACCATATATTTT. This codes for CAISEGGRVNGNTIYF.